Sequencing of this T cell receptor (beta chain) was carried out in a study of regulatory T cells in long-lasting Graves disease (dated by TCRdb to about 2021). The study in broad terms: Persistent Graves' disease was defined as antithyroid drug treatment for over 5 years with persistently positive TSH receptor autoantibodies. Antithyroid drugs had been taken for approximately 10 years on average by persistent Graves' disease patients in the clinical cohort. A total of about 33 samples underwent TCR sequencing: approximately 13 from persistent and 20 from newly diagnosed Graves' disease patients. Peripheral blood TCR sequencing and RNA sequencing compared persistent Graves' disease patients with newly diagnosed Graves' disease patients. The study was conducted in China and was registered as a clinical trial. The research as a whole found: Compared with newly diagnosed patients, patients with persistent Graves' disease had lower TCR Shannon entropy and fewer highly expanded clones, which suggests clonal expansion. The study examined only peripheral blood because the primary lesion, thyroid tissue, could not be accessed. Sequencing and analysis were restricted to the TCR beta chain. Preferential use of TRBV28, TRBJ1-2 and TRBJ2-5 was observed in persistent disease, whereas TRBV20-1 and TRBJ2-1 were favored in newly diagnosed disease. The small sample size was acknowledged by the authors as a limitation that may reduce accuracy. A larger number of public clonotypes was shared among persistent patients (fewer than 3,000) than among newly diagnosed patients (approximately 1,000).

This clonotype was picked up many times. The clone's antigen remains unknown. The input lacks base qualities; no much larger clone sits a single base away. The time point tag for this specimen amounts to: persistent/refractory GD, antithyroid drugs over 5 years with positive TRAb. RNA was extracted from PBMCs in TRIzol for both TCR sequencing and RNA sequencing. The diagnosis of Graves' disease was made according to American Thyroid Association guidelines. Patients were recruited from an endocrinology department in Xi'an, China. From each patient, about 9 milliliters of peripheral blood was collected into an EDTA anticoagulant tube. Ficoll Paque Plus density gradient separation was used to isolate PBMCs, and no additional T cell sorting was done. RNA quality was checked with an Agilent 2100 Bioanalyzer and agarose gel, and concentration with a NanoDrop 2000. From a lookup of the germline V gene, CDR1 and CDR2 are MDHEN and SYDVKM. The CDR3 runs 13 amino acids, cysteine and phenylalanine included. Only the CDR3 region is kept as DNA, spanning 39 bases read in frame from base 1. Trimmed from V: 7 bases; trimmed from J: 7 bases; junction bases lacking a gene match: 6.

Library preparation used multiplex PCR. TCRdb shows the sequencer as Illumina HiSeq 4000. To build TCR beta libraries, CDR3 regions were amplified by Arm-PCR using iRepertoire HTBI primers. Before sequencing, the PCR products underwent gel purification. From the authors' description of their analysis: Gene usage analysis of CDR3 amino acid clonotypes relied on the approximately 60 TRBV and more than twelve TRBJ segments identified across samples. Filtered high-quality paired reads were merged into contigs using COPE and FqMerger. BLAST was used to align contigs to the IMGT TRBV, TRBD and TRBJ reference genes, and CDR3 was defined following IMGT. Any clonotype with a frequency above 0.1% was classified as a highly expanded clone. Shannon entropy was used to measure repertoire diversity, and the Gini coefficient was used to measure V-J evenness. A clonotype found in more than one individual was treated as public. Through fastp at Q25 and MiXCR, TCRdb rebuilt clones from the public reads, retaining in-frame beta chains. Each entry is one CDR3 protein sequence, shown with its most common DNA and genes. The V and J calls shown here were made by TCRdb, not taken from the authors' results. The sample has around 450,000 distinct CDR3 sequences on record, under 25% of them singletons. The ten most abundant clones make up over 6% of the sample.

The rearranged chain carries TRBV28 and TRBJ1-4, and TRBD1 matches 7 of the central bases. Sequences were derived from peripheral blood mononuclear cells (PBMCs), sampled when the disease was refractory, from a patient treated with antithyroid drugs. The clonotype comes from a female donor with Graves disease. CDR3 loop: CASNPGGGEKLFF. DNA sequence: TGTGCCAGCAACCCAGGGGGTGGTGAAAAACTGTTTTTT. The full variable domain, with segments outside the CDR3 supplied by the reference TRBV28 and TRBJ1-4 proteins, appears as DVKVTQSSRYLVKRTGEKVFLECVQDMDHENMFWYRQDPGLGLRLIYFSYDVKMKEKGDIPEGYSVSREKKERFSLILESASTNQTSMYLCASNPGGGEKLFFGSGTQLSVL.